A selection of T cell receptor beta chains follows, all from one sample in a study of T-cell memory formation after mild COVID-19. TCRdb fed the 5' RACE reads into MiXCR, producing one record per CDR3 protein. The sample includes nearly 110,000 distinct CDR3 sequences, 17% of them seen just once. The sequencing sample was made of PBMCs or a T cell subset sorted from them (not recorded which). Receptors were obtained from an adult woman who had mild COVID-19 (a few samples of this study predate the infection). Cell type and time point are not known. CDR3s include the opening cysteine and the closing phenylalanine or tryptophan. The D gene is left open where the match is weak. The size field is filled for only some rows; it gives once, few, many or a size class.

J,V,size,length,D,CDR3,DNA
TRBJ2-2,TRBV7-9,.,15,TRBD2,CASSLKAGDAGELFF,TGTGCCAGCAGCTTAAAAGCGGGAGATGCCGGGGAGCTGTTTTTT
TRBJ2-3,TRBV4-2,.,16,TRBD2,CASSQETSGVADTQYF,TGTGCCAGCAGCCAAGAAACTAGCGGGGTCGCAGATACGCAGTATTTT
TRBJ1-2,TRBV4-3,.,14,.,CASSPNAGAYGYTF,TGCGCCAGCAGCCCCAATGCAGGGGCTTATGGCTACACCTTC
TRBJ2-7,TRBV7-6,.,19,TRBD2,CASSRAPGAGDLSSYEQYF,TGTGCCAGCAGCCGAGCCCCAGGCGCGGGAGACCTCAGCTCCTACGAGCAGTACTTC
TRBJ2-7,TRBV9,.,14,.,CASSVGGTPHEQYF,TGTGCCAGCAGCGTAGGGGGGACCCCCCACGAGCAGTACTTC
TRBJ2-7,TRBV6-1,few,10,.,CATPGYEQYF,TGTGCCACTCCAGGGTACGAGCAGTACTTC
TRBJ2-3,TRBV6-2/TRBV6-3,medium-sized,18,.,CASSYSPSDISSTDTQYF,TGTGCCAGCAGTTACTCGCCCTCCGATATATCTAGCACAGATACGCAGTATTTT
TRBJ2-1,TRBV27,.,13,TRBD1,CASTPIDRDEQFF,TGTGCCAGCACCCCCATCGACAGGGATGAGCAGTTCTTC
TRBJ2-3,TRBV19,few,15,.,CASSTGTPSTDTQYF,TGTGCCAGTAGTACGGGGACTCCCAGCACAGATACGCAGTATTTT
TRBJ1-1,TRBV12-3/TRBV12-4,.,12,.,CASSFQQPEAFF,TGTGCCAGCAGTTTTCAACAGCCTGAAGCTTTCTTT
TRBJ1-5,TRBV19,.,13,TRBD1,CASSGQEHQPQHF,TGTGCCAGTAGTGGACAGGAGCATCAGCCCCAGCATTTT
TRBJ2-1,TRBV7-3,.,16,.,CASSATPYSPFNEQFF,TGTGCCAGCAGCGCGACGCCATACAGCCCGTTCAATGAGCAGTTCTTC
TRBJ1-2,TRBV7-9,few,16,.,CASSYPAAPSNYGYTF,TGTGCCAGCAGCTACCCAGCGGCGCCGTCTAACTATGGCTACACCTTC
TRBJ2-1,TRBV11-2,.,16,TRBD2,CASSLDLVAGNNEQFF,TGTGCCAGCAGCTTAGATCTGGTAGCGGGAAACAATGAGCAGTTCTTC
TRBJ1-2,TRBV20-1,few,12,TRBD1,CRGDRANYGYTF,TGCAGGGGGGACAGGGCCAACTATGGCTACACCTTC
TRBJ2-1,TRBV9,many,16,.,CASSVATGEGLGEQFF,TGTGCCAGCAGCGTAGCAACGGGAGAAGGGTTAGGTGAGCAGTTCTTC
TRBJ1-5,TRBV12-3/TRBV12-4,.,12,.,CASRVTGRPQHF,TGTGCCAGCAGGGTAACAGGGCGGCCCCAGCATTTT
TRBJ2-3,TRBV7-9,few,16,.,CASSFNRDTRSDTQYF,TGTGCCAGCAGCTTCAACCGGGACACCCGTTCAGATACGCAGTATTTT
TRBJ1-4,TRBV2,.,15,.,CASSDLRQLNEKLFF,TGTGCCAGCAGTGACTTGCGCCAGCTTAATGAAAAACTGTTTTTT
TRBJ2-1,TRBV7-8,few,17,TRBD2,CASSLGVAGSTYNEQFF,TGTGCCAGCAGCTTAGGGGTAGCGGGGTCGACCTACAATGAGCAGTTCTTC
TRBJ2-1,TRBV12-3/TRBV12-4,.,12,.,CASSSAGNEQFF,TGTGCCAGCAGTTCGGCTGGCAATGAGCAGTTCTTC
TRBJ1-2,TRBV4-1,.,17,.,CASSHFYGSQLNYGYTF,TGCGCCAGCAGCCATTTTTATGGTAGTCAACTTAACTATGGCTACACCTTC
TRBJ1-2,TRBV15,few,15,.,CATRPTQQGNYGYTF,TGTGCCACCAGACCTACCCAACAGGGCAACTATGGCTACACCTTC
TRBJ1-2,TRBV27,.,15,.,CASSPTAGGRNGYTF,TGTGCCAGCAGTCCGACGGCGGGGGGAAGGAACGGCTACACCTTC
TRBJ2-1,TRBV5-4,few,15,TRBD2,CASTSAGGPGGEQFF,TGTGCCAGCACATCAGCGGGGGGGCCGGGCGGAGAGCAGTTCTTC
TRBJ2-7,TRBV20-1,medium-sized,14,TRBD1,CSAEDWTGSYEQYF,TGCAGTGCTGAAGACTGGACAGGGAGCTACGAGCAGTACTTC
TRBJ2-5,TRBV7-6,few,15,.,CASSRYWGPQETQYF,TGTGCCAGCAGCCGGTACTGGGGGCCCCAAGAGACCCAGTACTTC
TRBJ2-7,TRBV19,many,15,TRBD2,CASSTIAGPNYEQYF,TGTGCCAGTAGTACAATAGCGGGACCCAACTACGAGCAGTACTTC
TRBJ2-7,TRBV15,.,15,TRBD1,CATSRVSRDSYEQYF,TGTGCCACCAGCAGGGTTTCCCGGGACAGCTACGAGCAGTACTTC
TRBJ2-3,TRBV19,.,14,.,CASRADTGTDTQYF,TGTGCCAGTAGGGCGGACACGGGCACAGATACGCAGTATTTT
TRBJ2-7,TRBV27,many,14,.,CASSFIAGAYEQYF,TGTGCCAGCAGTTTTATCGCAGGGGCGTACGAGCAGTACTTC
TRBJ2-7,TRBV5-1,few,15,TRBD2,CASSPGTSGNYEQYF,TGCGCCAGCAGCCCCGGGACTAGCGGAAACTACGAGCAGTACTTC
TRBJ2-7,TRBV14,once,13,.,CASSHGGIYEQYF,TGTGCCAGCAGCCACGGCGGCATCTACGAGCAGTACTTC
TRBJ1-1,TRBV9,.,13,.,CASSVARGSEAFF,TGTGCCAGCAGCGTAGCTCGGGGGTCTGAAGCTTTCTTT
TRBJ2-2,TRBV19,.,15,.,CASSMALWGPGELFF,TGTGCCAGTAGTATGGCTCTGTGGGGTCCCGGGGAGCTGTTTTTT
TRBJ2-5,TRBV29-1,.,14,.,CSVYEWDTQETQYF,TGCAGCGTCTATGAGTGGGACACACAAGAGACCCAGTACTTC
TRBJ2-1,TRBV6-5,.,16,.,CASSYSRGSSYNEQFF,TGTGCCAGCAGTTACTCGAGGGGGAGCTCCTACAATGAGCAGTTCTTC
TRBJ1-6,TRBV13,.,17,.,CASSLRGYSSYNSPLHF,TGTGCCAGCAGCTTACGTGGGTACAGCTCCTATAATTCACCCCTCCACTTT
TRBJ1-1,TRBV27,.,14,.,CASSRGTGSTEAFF,TGTGCCAGCAGTCGAGGAACAGGGAGCACTGAAGCTTTCTTT
TRBJ2-7,TRBV7-2,.,14,.,CASSTVPHSYEQYF,TGTGCCAGCAGCACAGTACCGCATTCCTACGAGCAGTACTTC
TRBJ2-7,TRBV6-5,.,14,.,CASSYGTESYEQYF,TGTGCCAGCAGTTACGGGACCGAGTCCTACGAGCAGTACTTC
TRBJ1-2,TRBV9,few,15,.,CASSADGRGEDGYTF,TGTGCCAGCAGCGCCGATGGGCGGGGCGAAGATGGCTACACCTTC
TRBJ2-7,TRBV5-5,.,15,.,CASSPWERLPYEQYF,TGTGCCAGCAGCCCCTGGGAGAGGCTACCCTACGAGCAGTACTTC
TRBJ1-1,TRBV7-9,.,16,.,CASSLYQGPMNTEAFF,TGTGCCAGCAGCTTATATCAGGGACCCATGAACACTGAAGCTTTCTTT
TRBJ2-1,TRBV5-6,.,12,.,CASSLGDDEQFF,TGTGCCAGCAGCTTAGGGGACGATGAGCAGTTCTTC
TRBJ1-5,TRBV11-2,.,14,.,CASSLRSGNQPQHF,TGTGCCAGCAGCTTACGGTCGGGCAATCAGCCCCAGCATTTT
TRBJ2-5,TRBV7-8,many,15,.,CASSGRSWAQETQYF,TGTGCCAGCAGCGGAAGATCGTGGGCCCAAGAGACCCAGTACTTC
TRBJ2-7,TRBV9,.,14,.,CASSVQESSYEQYF,TGTGCCAGCAGCGTACAGGAGAGCTCCTACGAGCAGTACTTC
TRBJ1-5,TRBV12-3/TRBV12-4,.,15,TRBD1,CASSLTGEPNQPQHF,TGTGCCAGCAGCCTAACAGGGGAACCGAATCAGCCCCAGCATTTT
TRBJ1-1,TRBV4-3,few,11,.,CAILGEAEAFF,TGCGCCATCTTAGGGGAGGCTGAAGCTTTCTTT
TRBJ2-1,TRBV13,many,14,TRBD2,CASTMRASGSVQFF,TGTGCCAGCACCATGAGGGCTAGCGGGAGCGTGCAGTTCTTC
TRBJ1-2,TRBV14,.,11,.,CASSNSYGYTF,TGTGCCAGCTCTAACAGCTATGGCTACACCTTC
TRBJ2-1,TRBV20-1,few,13,.,CSATGTTSFEQFF,TGCAGCGCAACCGGGACCACATCGTTTGAGCAGTTCTTC